The clone carrying this TCR beta chain is large. What it binds is unknown. Germline assignment: CDR1 MNHEY and CDR2 SVGAGI. The length of the CDR3 is 15 residues. V was pared by 11 bases and J by 4 bases, with 17 bases of the junction left unmatched. No cell sorting was done before RNA was extracted from the tissue. A modified ARM-PCR protocol with three rounds of nested PCR amplified TCRbeta. From the multiplex PCR reads, TCRdb called clonotypes with MiXCR, one entry per CDR3 protein. The table has fewer than 120,000 distinct CDR3 sequences, 84% seen once. These data originate in a study of tumor and adjacent non-tumor tissue in lung cancer. Looking at the study overall: Around 4 million productive TCRbeta reads were obtained per sample on average. Points from the study as a whole: Top 100 clones took a larger repertoire share in normal lung.

The sequenced sample was lung tumor tissue. The source of this sequence is a man aged 70 or older with non-small cell lung cancer. V and J are TRBV6-5 and TRBJ2-7; 7 bases line up with TRBD2. CDR3 amino acids: CAVGRRLAGSYEQYF. CDR3 coding DNA: TGTGCCGTCGGAAGGAGACTAGCAGGTTCTTACGAGCAGTACTTC.